The clone carrying this TCR beta chain was recorded a few times. The antigen is not known. Trimming took 8 bases from V and 3 from J, leaving 12 bases between them. The CDR3 sequence is 13 residues long. CDR1 is LGHNA, CDR2 YNFKEQ, per germline. The sample is drawn from a study of identical twins. Overall study findings and caveats: Invariant MAIT and iNKT cells may have partly biased zero-insertion analyses. High-abundance cord blood beta clonotypes had fewer insertions; memory repertoires showed none. Twins showed weaker excess sharing in their beta out-of-frame sequences.

Unique molecular identifiers were present on cDNA, and template switching added a universal primer site. TCRdb re-derived calls from the 5' RACE reads in MiXCR, one entry per CDR3 protein. The table has hundreds of thousands of distinct CDR3 sequences, 20% to 25% seen once. These data were also reused for a study on yellow fever vaccine responses in identical twins.

The sequenced sample consisted of CD4+ T cells sorted from blood. The chain employs TRBV4-2 and TRBJ2-3; D possibly corresponds to TRBD1 (5 bases). The TCR originated in a woman aged 18-30 years in good health. CDR3 loop: CASGPRGTDTQYF. CDR3 DNA sequence: TGTGCCAGCGGGCCTAGGGGTACAGATACGCAGTATTTT.